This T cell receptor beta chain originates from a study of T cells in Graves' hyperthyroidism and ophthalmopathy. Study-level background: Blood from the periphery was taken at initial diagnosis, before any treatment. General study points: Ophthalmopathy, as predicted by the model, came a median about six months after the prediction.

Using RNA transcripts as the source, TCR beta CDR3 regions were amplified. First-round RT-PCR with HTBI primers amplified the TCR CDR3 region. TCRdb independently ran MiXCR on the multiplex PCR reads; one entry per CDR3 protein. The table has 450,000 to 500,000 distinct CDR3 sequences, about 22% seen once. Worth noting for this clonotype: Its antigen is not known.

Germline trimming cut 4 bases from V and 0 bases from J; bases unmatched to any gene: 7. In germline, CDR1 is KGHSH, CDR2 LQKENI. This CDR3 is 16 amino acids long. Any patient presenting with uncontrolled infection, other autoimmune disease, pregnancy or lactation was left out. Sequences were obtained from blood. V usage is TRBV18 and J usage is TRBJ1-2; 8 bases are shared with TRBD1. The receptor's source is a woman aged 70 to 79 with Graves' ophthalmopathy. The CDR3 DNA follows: TGTGCCAGCTCACGGACCGGACAGGGAACTAACTATGGCTACACCTTC. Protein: CASSRTGQGTNYGYTF. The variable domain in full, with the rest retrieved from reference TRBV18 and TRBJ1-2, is NAGVMQNPRHLVRRRGQEARLRCSPMKGHSHVYWYRQLPEEGLKFMVYLQKENIIDESGMPKERFSAEFPKEGPSILRIQQVVRGDSAAYFCASSRTGQGTNYGYTFGSGTRLTVV.